One sample yielded the 16 T cell receptor beta chains listed below, sequenced in a study of identical twins. TCRdb analysed the 5' RACE reads with MiXCR anew, one entry per CDR3 protein. The sample has about 550,000 distinct CDR3 sequences, 20% to 25% seen once. A further study also used this sample, focusing on yellow fever vaccine responses in identical twins.

The sequenced material came from CD4+ T cells sorted from blood. The receptors derive from a woman aged 18-29 years in good health.

V usage is TRBV7-8 and J usage is TRBJ2-7, with D possibly matching TRBD2 (6 bases). The germline V gene has CDR1 SGHVS and CDR2 FQNEAQ. V shed 5 bases and J shed 5 bases, with 19 bases lying between them. CDR3 length: 15 residues. The chain's CDR3 is CASSLGTWMGNEQYV. Written as DNA, the CDR3 is TGTGCCAGCAGCCTGGGGACTTGGATGGGTAACGAGCAGTACGTC.

This rearrangement joins TRBV6-5 to TRBJ2-5; 14 nucleotides line up with TRBD2. The CDR3 is 17 residues long. After removal of 0 bases from V and 9 bases from J, the junction contained 9 bases not matched to a gene. Per germline, CDR1 MNHEY and CDR2 SVGAGI. CDR3 in DNA: TGTGCCAGCAGTTACTCCAGCCCAATGACTAGCGGGGGGGCCCAGTACTTC. This gives the protein CASSYSSPMTSGGAQYF.

The chain links TRBV20-1 to TRBJ2-1, with 13 bases that match TRBD2. CDR3 size: 20 residues. Germline CDR1 and CDR2: DFQATT and SNEGSKA (reference sequence). Trimming took 0 bases from V and 0 from J; bases not matched to a gene: 11. The CDR3 sequence: CSARDQSGLAGVYSYNEQFF. In DNA, the CDR3 is TGCAGTGCTAGAGATCAATCAGGACTAGCGGGAGTCTACTCCTACAATGAGCAGTTCTTC.

This clonotype was seen ten or more times. CDR3 bases: TGTGCCATCAGTGATAGACAGTCGGGCTACGAGCAGTACTTC. This codes for CAISDRQSGYEQYF. The V call is TRBV10-3, the J call TRBJ2-7, with D possibly TRBD1 on 5 matching bases. The germline CDR1 and CDR2 sequences are ENHRY and SYGVKD. V was trimmed by 3 bases and J by 3 bases, leaving 12 bases between them. The CDR3 runs to 14 residues.

The chain employs TRBV7-9 and TRBJ2-3; the D is unclear. Germline assignment: CDR1 SEHNR and CDR2 FQNEAQ (reference sequence). This CDR3 is 11 amino acids long. V was shortened by 5 bases and J by 7 bases, with 7 bases between the two germline ends. CDR3 amino acids: CASSPSHTQYF. In DNA form, the CDR3 reads TGTGCCAGCAGCCCTAGTCATACGCAGTATTTT.

CDR3: CASRSRENEQFF. In DNA, the CDR3 is TGTGCCAGCAGAAGCAGGGAGAATGAGCAGTTCTTC. The chain combines TRBV27 with TRBJ2-1; either TRBD1 or TRBD2 may supply D (5 bases each). V was cut by 6 bases and J by 7 bases, with 10 bases left in between. The CDR3 contains 12 residues. Germline assignment: CDR1 MNHEY and CDR2 SMNVEV (reference sequence).

This chain links TRBV12-3 or TRBV12-4 with TRBJ2-1; 7 bases map to TRBD1. V shed 6 bases, J shed 10 bases, and the junction held 18 bases outside the gene matches. CDR3 size: 16 residues. CDR3 residues: CASRGILYRGGREQFF. The CDR3 DNA is TGTGCCAGCAGGGGGATCCTCTACAGGGGCGGACGCGAGCAGTTCTTC.

This clonotype came up once. The chain is built from TRBV18 and TRBJ1-1; no clear D gene. The CDR3 is 13 residues long. Per germline, CDR1 KGHSH and CDR2 LQKENI. The V end lost 4 bases, the J end lost 2 bases, and 8 bases lay between the germline ends. This CDR3 reads CASSLTRNTEAFF. The CDR3 DNA reads TGTGCCAGCTCACTTACACGAAACACTGAAGCTTTCTTT.

In this sample, this clonotype turned up a few times. This chain links TRBV19 with TRBJ2-1, with 12 bases that match TRBD2. Germline V gene data show CDR1 as LNHDA and CDR2 as SQIVND (reference sequence). V shed 6 bases and J 10 bases; nucleotides not matched to a gene: 4. CDR3 size: 13 residues. The chain's CDR3 is CASRLAGGMEQFF. The CDR3 DNA follows: TGTGCCAGTAGACTAGCGGGAGGTATGGAGCAGTTCTTC.

The gene calls are TRBV7-6 and TRBJ2-3, with TRBD2 identical over 8 bases. The V segment lost 8 bases and the J segment 3 bases; nucleotides outside the gene matches: 10. The CDR3 loop spans 15 amino acids. Germline V gene sequence: CDR1 SGHVS, CDR2 FNYEAQ. CDR3 sequence: CASPDQRGSTDTQYF. In DNA, the CDR3 is TGTGCCAGCCCCGATCAGCGGGGGTCAACAGATACGCAGTATTTT.

The rearrangement joins TRBV5-1 to TRBJ2-7, with 7 nucleotides matching TRBD1. This CDR3 contains 15 residues. Trimming took 5 bases from V and 2 from J; bases not matched to a gene: 10. CDR1 and CDR2 from the germline V gene are SGHRS and YFSETQ. CDR3 sequence (DNA): TGCGCCAGCAGTTCACTCCGGGACAGAGCCTACGAGCAGTACTTC. Its translation is CASSSLRDRAYEQYF.

The chain is built from TRBV9 and TRBJ1-5; D gene ambiguous. Between the trimmed V and J ends, which lost 0 bases and 3 bases, there was a span of 7 bases. Germline V gene data show CDR1 as SGDLS and CDR2 as YYNGEE. The CDR3 spans 14 residues. CDR3 in DNA: TGTGCCAGCAGCGTAGGGGTGAACAATCAGCCCCAGCATTTT. It translates to CASSVGVNNQPQHF.

The V and J genes are TRBV7-8 and TRBJ2-5, with a tentative D call TRBD1 (7 bases). CDR1 is SGHVS and CDR2 is FQNEAQ in the germline V gene. This CDR3 is built from 17 residues. V shed 1 base and J shed 5 bases, with 20 bases lying between them. This CDR3 is CASSLDMLGGGTETQYF. The CDR3, as DNA: TGTGCCAGCAGCTTAGATATGCTAGGAGGGGGCACGGAGACCCAGTACTTC.

This clonotype occurred a few times. V gene TRBV6-2 or TRBV6-3 combines with J gene TRBJ2-7; D is ambiguous. V lost 10 bases and J 6 bases, leaving 19 bases between the germline ends. The CDR3 loop spans 13 amino acids. Germline V gene data show CDR1 as MNHEY and CDR2 as SVGEGT. The CDR3 loop is CATSQEWVAEQYV. CDR3 DNA sequence: TGTGCCACCTCCCAAGAGTGGGTAGCCGAGCAGTACGTC.

This rearrangement joins TRBV28 to TRBJ1-5, with D possibly being TRBD1 (6 bases). Germline CDR1 and CDR2: MDHEN and SYDVKM. There are 15 residues in the CDR3. V dropped 6 bases and J dropped 6 bases, with 18 bases sitting between them. Here the CDR3 reads CASSPTGSLGQPQHF. CDR3 bases: TGTGCCAGCAGCCCTACAGGGTCTTTGGGTCAGCCCCAGCATTTT. Based on the CDR3 plus reference TRBV28 and TRBJ1-5, the full variable domain is DVKVTQSSRYLVKRTGEKVFLECVQDMDHENMFWYRQDPGLGLRLIYFSYDVKMKEKGDIPEGYSVSREKKERFSLILESASTNQTSMYLCASSPTGSLGQPQHFGDGTRLSIL.

This clonotype was seen more than once but under ten times. The chain employs TRBV12-3 or TRBV12-4 and TRBJ1-1, with a weak D call TRBD1 (5 bases). Deletions cut 11 bases from V and 1 base from J, with 17 bases between. This CDR3 is 14 amino acids long. CDR3 amino acids: CAVHIGTPNTEAFF. CDR3 DNA sequence: TGTGCCGTACATATAGGGACCCCGAACACTGAAGCTTTCTTT.